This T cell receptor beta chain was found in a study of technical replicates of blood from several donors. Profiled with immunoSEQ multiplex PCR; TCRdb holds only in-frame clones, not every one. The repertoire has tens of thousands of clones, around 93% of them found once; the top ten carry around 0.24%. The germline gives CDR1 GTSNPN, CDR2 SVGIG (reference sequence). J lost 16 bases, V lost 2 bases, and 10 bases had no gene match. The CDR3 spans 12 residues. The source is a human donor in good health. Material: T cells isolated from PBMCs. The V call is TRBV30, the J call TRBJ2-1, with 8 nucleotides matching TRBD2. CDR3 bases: TGTGCCTGGAGTCCCTACCCGGGGGGGGCTTTCTTC. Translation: CAWSPYPGGAFF. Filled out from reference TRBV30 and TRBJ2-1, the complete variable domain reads SQTIHQWPATLVQPVGSPLSLECTVEGTSNPNLYWYRQAAGRGLQLLFYSVGIGQISSEVPQNLSASRPQDRQFILSSKKLLLSDSGFYLCAWSPYPGGAFFGPGTRLTVL.